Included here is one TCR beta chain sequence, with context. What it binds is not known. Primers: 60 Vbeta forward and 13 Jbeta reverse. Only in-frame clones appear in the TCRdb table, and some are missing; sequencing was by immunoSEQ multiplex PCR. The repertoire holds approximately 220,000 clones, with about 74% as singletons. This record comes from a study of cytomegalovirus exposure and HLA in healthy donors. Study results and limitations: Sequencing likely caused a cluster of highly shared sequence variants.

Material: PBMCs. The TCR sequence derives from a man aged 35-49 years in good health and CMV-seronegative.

CDR3 residues: CASSILTSNQPQHF. The CDR3 DNA reads TGTGCCAGTAGTATCCTAACGAGCAATCAGCCCCAGCATTTT. The chain uses TRBV19 and TRBJ1-5; D call uncertain. The CDR3 consists of 14 residues. The germline gives CDR1 LNHDA, CDR2 SQIVND (reference sequence). Trimming cost V 3 bases and J 1 base, with 7 bases left between them.